This T cell receptor (beta chain) was documented in a study of CD8 T cells in ankylosing spondylitis. Study-wide results and limits: Researchers reportedly found disease-linked clones significantly enriched in matched ankylosing spondylitis synovial fluid. Ankylosing spondylitis blood appeared to carry a characteristic TCR beta motif of roughly eight highly homologous variants.

This clonotype was seen at least ten times. Antigen specificity is unknown. Molecular-barcoded quantitative 5'-RACE produced these TCR beta libraries. TCRdb re-called the 5' RACE reads through MiXCR, storing one row per CDR3 protein. This sample has about 480,000 distinct CDR3 sequences, with over 15% found just once. V lost 3 bases and J 1 base, leaving 12 bases between the germline ends. The CDR3 has 16 residues. Material: blood, either unsorted or a sorted T cell fraction (not recorded which). This chain connects TRBV12-3 or TRBV12-4 to TRBJ1-4; D is unclear. The clonotype originates from a male donor with ankylosing spondylitis. CDR3 DNA sequence: TGTGCCAGCAGTTTTATTTATCCTGGAACTAATGAAAAACTGTTTTTT. It translates to CASSFIYPGTNEKLFF.